This T cell receptor (beta chain) was captured in a study of CD8+CD57+ T cells in acquired aplastic anemia. At the level of the study: Sorted cells (CD4+ and CD8+) yielded DNA amounts that averaged roughly 3.2 ug. Regarding the study as a whole: Patients showed no significant difference from controls in CD8+ Simpson's diversity.

A note on this clonotype: Its antigen is not known.

Profiling of TCR beta VDJ combinations and CDR3 sequences used genomic DNA as template. In TCRdb, the reads were re-called with MiXCR into one record per CDR3 protein. Of under 200,000 distinct CDR3 sequences in the sample, 50% to 75% were seen once. CDR3 length: 15 residues. V gave up 4 bases and J gave up 5 bases; unmatched junction bases: 9. Germline loops: CDR1 SGHTA, CDR2 FQGNSA. This receptor was taken from a human donor with severe aplastic anemia or a healthy control (not recorded which). The V and J genes are TRBV7-2 and TRBJ1-2; 8 bases line up with TRBD1. Sample: sorted CD4+, CD8+, or CD8+CD57+ T cells (not recorded which) from PBMCs. CDR3: CASSSRGGQGYGYTF. Here the CDR3 DNA reads TGTGCCAGCAGCTCCCGAGGAGGACAGGGTTATGGCTACACCTTC.